The next 28 T cell receptor beta chains were all read from a single sample in a study of T cell clonality in common variable immunodeficiency (dated by TCRdb to the mid-2010s). The receptor library was made with the immunoSEQ multiplex PCR assay. TCRdb re-hosts the immuneACCESS table, in-frame sequences only. Its copies lack some clones; in the studies checked, an unresolved V gene accounts for under half of them, and the cause for the rest is not known. Listed for this sample are 30,000 to 40,000 clones, none observed only a single time. The top ten hold approximately 4% of the sample. Specimen: peripheral blood mononuclear cells. All receptors derive from a person aged 18 to 70 in good health.

This clone was counted ten times or more. The read ends 3 residues before the CDR3 terminus; that terminus is restored from the germline J gene. This rearrangement joins TRBV30 to TRBJ1-4; 7 positions agree with TRBD1. V lost 3 bases and J lost 10; bases outside the gene matches: 14. The CDR3 consists of 15 residues. The germline V gene has CDR1 GTSNPN and CDR2 SVGIG (reference sequence). Incomplete CDR3 DNA: TGTGCCTGGAGGAAACAGACAGGGCCCGTGGGAAAA. Amino acid sequence: CAWRKQTGPVGK. The full CDR3 reads CAWRKQTGPVGKLFF.

The CDR3 DNA, read in part, is TGTGCCAGCAGCTTAGTGACAGGGTCTGATTCACCC. Translating gives CASSLVTGSDSP. The complete CDR3 reads CASSLVTGSDSPLHF. The rearrangement links TRBV7-2 to TRBJ1-6; 7 nucleotides align to TRBD1. The CDR3 is cut off 3 residues early in the read; its end comes from the germline J gene. V trimming: 1 base; J trimming: 8 bases; junction bases outside the gene matches: 5. CDR1 and CDR2 from the germline V gene are SGHTA and FQGNSA. The CDR3 is 15 residues long. Supplemented by reference TRBV7-2 and TRBJ1-6, the full variable domain reads GAGVSQSPSNKVTEKGKDVELRCDPISGHTALYWYRQSLGQGLEFLIYFQGNSAPDKSGLPSDRFSAERTGGSVSTLTIQRTQQEDSAVYLCASSLVTGSDSPLHFGNGTRLTVT.

This clone was seen many times. The sequence runs out 3 residues before the end of the CDR3; the remainder is reconstructed from the germline J gene. The rearrangement links TRBV6-2 or TRBV6-3 to TRBJ2-7; 9 bases map to TRBD1. Germline lookup yields CDR1 MNHEY and CDR2 SVGEGT. V was pared by 5 bases and J by 3 bases, with 8 bases of the junction left unmatched. The CDR3 has 15 amino acids. CDR3 sequence reads: CASSPRDRDDYEQYF. The CDR3 bases that were read are TGTGCCAGCAGTCCTCGGGACAGGGATGACTACGAG.

The sample holds many counts of this clone. Relative to the germline gene, one junction end is altered; a read error may explain this. The CDR3 end lies 3 residues beyond the end of the read and is filled in from the germline J gene. J is TRBJ2-1 and V is TRBV5-4, with D perhaps matching TRBD2 (6 bases). The CDR3 extends over 16 amino acids. Germline V gives CDR1 SGHNT, CDR2 YYREEE (reference sequence). This CDR3 is CASSLDFRDSNNEQFF. The CDR3 bases that were read are TGTGCCAGCAGCTTGGATTTTCGGGACTCCAACAATGAG.

In this sample, this clone turned up many times. The CDR3 end falls 3 residues outside the read, so it is completed with the germline J gene. V gene TRBV19 combines with J gene TRBJ2-1, with 9 bases identical to TRBD2. V lost 0 bases to trimming and J lost 2 bases; unmatched junction nucleotides: 2. The length of the CDR3 is 16 residues. Germline lookup yields CDR1 LNHDA and CDR2 SQIVND (reference sequence). The CDR3: CASSIDASGAYNEQFF. The sequenced part of the CDR3 DNA is TGTGCCAGTAGTATAGATGCTAGCGGGGCCTACAATGAG.

About this clone itself: The observed sequence ends 3 residues before the CDR3 terminus, with the missing tail filled in from the germline J gene. The chain recombines TRBV20-1 with TRBJ2-1, with 10 bases lining up with TRBD2. This CDR3 is 15 amino acids long. Germline V gene data show CDR1 as DFQATT and CDR2 as SNEGSKA (reference sequence). V gave up 5 bases and J gave up 5 bases; unmatched junction bases: 9. This CDR3 is CSARIPGLANNEQFF. The CDR3 DNA, read in part, is TGCAGTGCTCGAATCCCGGGACTAGCGAACAATGAG.

This clone was recorded a few times. Sequencing ends 3 residues short of the CDR3 end; the germline J gene provides the rest. The rearrangement links TRBV2 to TRBJ1-5, with 8 bases lining up with TRBD1. The CDR3 totals 16 residues. Germline trimming cut 6 bases from V and 4 bases from J; bases unmatched to any gene: 11. From germline, CDR1 is SNHLY and CDR2 FYNNEI. Incomplete CDR3 DNA: TGTGCCAGCAGGAGCCGCCAGGGGGCAAATAATCAGCCC. The encoded protein is CASRSRQGANNQP. The whole CDR3 protein is CASRSRQGANNQPQHF.

The sample holds many counts of this clone. The observed sequence ends 3 residues before the CDR3 terminus, with the missing tail filled in from the germline J gene. The chain carries TRBV7-9 and TRBJ2-2, with 7 bases aligning to TRBD2. The CDR3 covers 15 residues. Per the germline V gene, CDR1 is SEHNR and CDR2 is FQNEAQ (reference sequence). The V gene end was trimmed by 6 bases and the J gene end by 4 bases; junction bases not matched to a gene: 8. The CDR3 region is CASSQLGLTTGELFF. The sequenced part of the CDR3 DNA is TGTGCCAGCAGTCAATTGGGACTAACCACCGGGGAG.

This clone was seen at least ten times. The read terminates 3 residues ahead of where the CDR3 ends, so the germline J gene completes it. V usage is TRBV28 and J usage is TRBJ1-5; 7 bases match TRBD1. V was clipped by 5 bases and J by 4 bases; unmatched bases: 8. The germline V gene has CDR1 MDHEN and CDR2 SYDVKM. This CDR3 has 15 residues. The sequenced CDR3 bases are TGTGCCAGCAGTCCCAGGACAGGAACTAATCAGCCC. Residues: CASSPRTGTNQP. The whole CDR3 sequence is CASSPRTGTNQPQHF. The full variable domain, completed using reference TRBV28 and TRBJ1-5, is DVKVTQSSRYLVKRTGEKVFLECVQDMDHENMFWYRQDPGLGLRLIYFSYDVKMKEKGDIPEGYSVSREKKERFSLILESASTNQTSMYLCASSPRTGTNQPQHFGDGTRLSIL.

This clone has ten or more counts. The sequence runs out 3 residues before the end of the CDR3; the remainder is reconstructed from the germline J gene. The chain joins TRBV19 to TRBJ2-7; D is possibly TRBD1 (6 bases). The CDR3 sequence is 14 residues long. V shed 5 bases and J shed 3 bases, with 14 bases lying between them. Per the germline V gene, CDR1 is LNHDA and CDR2 is SQIVND (reference sequence). CDR3 DNA (partial): TGTGCCAGTAGTGACCGGGACAACCTCTACGAG. Translating gives CASSDRDNLYE. The entire CDR3 reads CASSDRDNLYEQYF.

This clone was counted ten times or more. The CDR3 is cut off 3 residues early in the read; its end comes from the germline J gene. The genes are TRBV30 and TRBJ1-6; D unclear. This CDR3 is 13 amino acids long. V lost 2 bases and J 7 bases, leaving 9 bases between the germline ends. Germline loops: CDR1 GTSNPN, CDR2 SVGIG (reference sequence). The CDR3 reads CAWSRQNNSPLHF. CDR3 DNA, as far as it was read: TGTGCCTGGAGTAGGCAGAACAATTCACCC.

Judged by abundance, this clone is medium-sized. The read falls 3 residues short of the CDR3 end, and the missing part is taken from the germline J gene. The chain is built from TRBV6-1 and TRBJ2-7, with D maybe TRBD2 (7 bases). V was clipped by 1 base and J by 2 bases, with 9 bases between them. Germline V gene sequence: CDR1 MNHNS, CDR2 SASEGT. The CDR3 has 14 amino acids. The CDR3 DNA, read in part, is TGTGCCAGCAGTGAAGAGGGGGGGCCCTACGAG. It is translated as CASSEEGGPYE. The whole CDR3 reads CASSEEGGPYEQYF.

This clone was recorded at least ten times. The CDR3 region is CASSSRTRPYEQYF. The covered CDR3 bases are TGTGCCAGCAGCTCCCGGACTAGACCCTACGAG. The chain links TRBV7-2 to TRBJ2-7, with 7 bases matching TRBD2. The read halts 3 residues ahead of the CDR3 end, with the missing end drawn from the germline J gene. Germline V gene sequence: CDR1 SGHTA, CDR2 FQGNSA. The CDR3 consists of 14 residues. J lost 2 bases, V lost 4 bases, and 5 bases had no gene match.

This clone was recorded many times. The CDR3 DNA, read in part, is TGTGCCAGCTCACCCCAAAGGACAGAA. It is translated as CASSPQRTE. The full CDR3 sequence reads CASSPQRTEAFF. The chain employs TRBV18 and TRBJ1-1, with D tentatively TRBD1 (5 bases). The read halts 3 residues ahead of the CDR3 end, with the missing end drawn from the germline J gene. CDR3 size: 12 residues. Germline V gene data show CDR1 as KGHSH and CDR2 as LQKENI.

This clone was recorded many times. With the read ending 3 residues before the CDR3 end, the germline J gene is used to fill in that end. The chain employs TRBV5-1 and TRBJ2-1; D gene uncertain. This CDR3 has 14 amino acids. Trimming took 3 bases from V and 5 from J, leaving 12 bases between them. Germline V CDR1 and CDR2: SGHRS, YFSETQ. CDR3 DNA (partial): TGCGCCAGCAGCTCCCTAACCCAAAACAATGAG. Protein sequence: CASSSLTQNNE. The CDR3 as a whole reads CASSSLTQNNEQFF.

A few counts support this clone. The sequenced fragment ends 3 residues before the CDR3 boundary, so the rest is inferred from the germline J gene. The rearrangement uses TRBV20-1 and TRBJ2-1, with 8 nucleotides matching TRBD2. Germline V gene sequence: CDR1 DFQATT, CDR2 SNEGSKA (reference sequence). This CDR3 is built from 15 residues. Trimming took 0 bases from V and 5 from J; bases not matched to a gene: 6. The sequenced part of the CDR3 DNA is TGCAGTGCTAGAGATCCCACTAGCGGCAACAATGAG. Its protein is CSARDPTSGNNE. The whole CDR3 reads CSARDPTSGNNEQFF.

This clone was counted at least ten times. The read comes to an end 3 residues before the CDR3 does, leaving the germline J gene to fill in the end. The chain joins TRBV5-1 to TRBJ2-3; the match to TRBD1 covers 8 bases. V lost 7 bases and J lost 2; bases outside the gene matches: 6. CDR1 SGHRS and CDR2 YFSETQ come from the germline V gene. This CDR3 spans 14 amino acids. CDR3 region: CASGRTGYTDTQYF. The sequenced part of the CDR3 DNA is TGCGCCAGCGGAAGGACAGGGTACACAGATACG.

This clone has ten or more counts. The DNA ends 3 residues before the CDR3 does, and the rest of the CDR3 is filled in from the germline J gene. This chain connects TRBV5-4 to TRBJ1-2; TRBD1 is a possible D gene (6 bases). Germline V gives CDR1 SGHNT, CDR2 YYREEE (reference sequence). The CDR3 is made up of 14 amino acids. With 2 bases removed from V and 4 bases from J, the gap between germline ends came to 12 bases. This CDR3 is CASSFTGRIYGYTF. The part of the CDR3 DNA that was read is TGTGCCAGCAGCTTTACAGGGAGGATCTATGGC.

This clone was observed a few times. The CDR3 extends 3 residues past the end of the read, so its final part is completed from the germline J gene. V gene TRBV13 combines with J gene TRBJ1-4; 9 bases align to TRBD1. Germline V gives CDR1 PRHDT, CDR2 FYEKMQ (reference sequence). The CDR3 extends over 18 amino acids. CDR3 in amino acids: CASSPRTGEGDGANVLFF. CDR3 DNA (partial): TGTGCCAGCAGCCCTCGGACAGGGGAAGGAGATGGGGCCAACGTA.

There are a few counts of this clone. The read ends 3 residues shy of where the CDR3 ends; the end is completed using the germline J gene. The chain employs TRBV18 and TRBJ2-5; D might be TRBD2 (6 bases). Germline lookup yields CDR1 KGHSH and CDR2 LQKENI. The CDR3 is 13 residues long. Trimming removed 6 bases at V and 4 bases at J, with 12 bases between. The CDR3 sequence: CASSPGLLETQYF. CDR3 DNA, as far as it was read: TGTGCCAGCTCGCCAGGACTACTAGAGACC.

The sample holds many counts of this clone. The part of the CDR3 DNA that was read is TGCGCCAGCAGCCCAGGGGGTCGGGGCTCTGGGGCCAACGTC. Its translation is CASSPGGRGSGANV. The CDR3, in full, reads CASSPGGRGSGANVLTF. The chain carries TRBV5-1 and TRBJ2-6; 7 bases agree with TRBD1. The read ends 3 residues shy of where the CDR3 ends; the end is completed using the germline J gene. This CDR3 region has 17 residues. The trim removed 4 bases at V and 0 bases at J, leaving 7 bases unmatched. Germline V CDR1 and CDR2: SGHRS, YFSETQ.

This clone has a count of ten or more. Read coverage stops 3 residues before the CDR3 terminus; the germline J gene supplies the remainder. This chain connects TRBV7-3 to TRBJ2-1, with TRBD2 identical over 11 bases. Per the germline V gene, CDR1 is SGHTA and CDR2 is FQGTGA. Germline trimming cut 6 bases from V and 4 bases from J; bases unmatched to any gene: 5. CDR3 length: 15 residues. The part of the CDR3 DNA that was read is TGTGCCAGCAGTTACGGGACTAGCGGTTACAATGAG. This translates into CASSYGTSGYNE. The CDR3 as a whole reads CASSYGTSGYNEQFF.

In this sample, this clone turned up many times. The read finishes 3 residues shy of the CDR3 end, and the germline J gene is used to complete it. The chain is built from TRBV2 and TRBJ2-7; D remains unclear. In germline, CDR1 is SNHLY, CDR2 FYNNEI. Trimming removed 1 base at V and 4 bases at J, with 8 bases between. The CDR3 has 13 amino acids. CDR3: CASSEGWAYEQYF. The sequenced part of the CDR3 DNA is TGTGCCAGCAGTGAAGGGTGGGCTTACGAG.

This clone was counted ten times or more. The CDR3 end falls 3 residues outside the read, so it is completed with the germline J gene. The genes are TRBV29-1 and TRBJ2-2, with TRBD1 matching 12 bases. The CDR3 length is 17 residues. The V gene's germline CDR1 is SQVTM and CDR2 ANQGSEA. V shed 6 bases and J 2 bases; nucleotides not matched to a gene: 10. The CDR3 sequence is CSVHPGQGANNTGELFF. The part of the CDR3 DNA that was read is TGCAGCGTCCACCCGGGACAGGGGGCGAATAACACCGGGGAG.

This clone has ten or more counts. From the germline J gene comes the end of the CDR3, since the read stops 3 residues before it. V is TRBV13 and J is TRBJ2-4, with D possibly being TRBD1 (6 bases). This CDR3 region has 13 residues. Germline V gene data show CDR1 as PRHDT and CDR2 as FYEKMQ (reference sequence). The DNA read from the CDR3 is TGTGCCAGCAGCGCTAGAGGGGGATGGATT. Its translation: CASSARGGWI. The whole CDR3 protein is CASSARGGWIQYF.

This clone was observed a handful of times. The DNA ends 3 residues before the CDR3 does, and the rest of the CDR3 is filled in from the germline J gene. The rearrangement joins TRBV30 to TRBJ2-3; weak D call: TRBD2 (7 bases). The V gene's germline CDR1 is GTSNPN and CDR2 SVGIG (reference sequence). This CDR3 contains 15 residues. The CDR3 DNA, read in part, is TGTGCCTGGAGTCGCCAAGGGGGGGGGAAAGAGACG. It encodes CAWSRQGGGKET. The full CDR3 protein reads CAWSRQGGGKETQYF.

Remarks on this clone: The read falls 3 residues short of the CDR3 end, and the missing part is taken from the germline J gene. The chain joins TRBV20-1 to TRBJ1-2; D may be TRBD1 (5 bases). CDR3 size: 13 residues. Germline V CDR1 and CDR2: DFQATT, SNEGSKA (reference sequence). The CDR3 bases that were read are TGCAGTGCCGGGGGACTTTCAGACTACGAC. It encodes CSAGGLSDYD. In full, the CDR3 reads CSAGGLSDYDYTF.

This clone was detected many times. The missing CDR3 end, 3 residues past where the read stops, is filled in from the germline J gene. The J gene is TRBJ1-2, the V gene TRBV5-1; 7 bases are shared with TRBD1. Germline CDR1 reads SGHRS; CDR2 reads YFSETQ. The CDR3 is 13 residues long. The CDR3 loop reads CASSSQGTNGYTF. CDR3 DNA (partial): TGCGCCAGCAGCTCACAGGGGACGAACGGC. Drawing the rest from reference TRBV5-1 and TRBJ1-2, the complete variable domain is KAGVTQTPRYLIKTRGQQVTLSCSPISGHRSVSWYQQTPGQGLQFLFEYFSETQRNKGNFPGRFSGRQFSNSRSEMNVSTLELGDSALYLCASSSQGTNGYTFGSGTRLTVV.